The rows below give T cell receptor beta chains drawn from one sample of a study of T cell responses to AZD1222 COVID-19 vaccine. The protocol was immunoSEQ multiplex PCR, while the TCRdb copy is restricted to in-frame clones and leaves out a portion. The sample holds approximately 140,000 clones; about 90% are singletons and the top ten take about 3%. The sequenced sample was peripheral blood, obtained on day 0 of MenACWY control vaccination. These receptors all come from an adult in good health. The CDR3 runs from the conserved cysteine through the conserved F or W. The order of the fields is D gene, V gene, clone size, J gene, CDR3 DNA, CDR3 protein. The D gene is left open where the match is weak. The size entry is marked missing in some rows and otherwise reads once, few, many or a size class.

TRBD2	TRBV10-3	-	TRBJ2-4	TGTGCCAGCGGGAGAGGAGGTGGGGCCAAAAACATTCAGTACTTC	CASGRGGGAKNIQYF
TRBD1	TRBV14	-	TRBJ1-6	TGTGCCAGCAGCCAAACAGGGGGAAAATCACCCCTCCACTTT	CASSQTGGKSPLHF
-	TRBV7-8	-	TRBJ1-1	TGTGCCAGCAGCTTAGTGATGAACACTGAAGCTTTCTTT	CASSLVMNTEAFF
-	TRBV9	once	TRBJ2-3	TGTGCCAGCAGCGTAGCTGGCGGACTCACAGATACGCAGTATTTT	CASSVAGGLTDTQYF
-	TRBV3-1/TRBV3-2	-	TRBJ1-3	TGTGCCAGCAGCCCCCGGGACCGAGGAAACACCATATATTTT	CASSPRDRGNTIYF
-	TRBV15	-	TRBJ1-2	TGTGCCACCAGCAGAGATACCCAGAGCACTAACTATGGCTACACCTTC	CATSRDTQSTNYGYTF
TRBD1	TRBV7-9	-	TRBJ1-1	TGTGCCAGCAGCCCCGGACAGGGGATTTGGCGTACCACTGAAGCTTTCTTT	CASSPGQGIWRTTEAFF
-	TRBV2	-	TRBJ1-5	TGTGCCAGCAGTCCCGGGGACGTTAGCAATCAGCCCCAGCATTTT	CASSPGDVSNQPQHF
-	TRBV11-3	-	TRBJ2-2	TGTGCCAGCAGCTTAGGTGGGGGTCCGAACACCGGGGAGCTGTTTTTT	CASSLGGGPNTGELFF
-	TRBV18	once	TRBJ1-1	TGTGCCAGCTCACCACAGGGGGGTGGCACTGAAGCTTTCTTT	CASSPQGGGTEAFF
TRBD2	TRBV30	-	TRBJ2-3	TGTGCCTGGAGTGGACTAGCGGGGGGACCGGGAGATACGCAGTATTTT	CAWSGLAGGPGDTQYF
-	TRBV7-2	-	TRBJ2-3	TGTGCCAGCAGCTTAGCGTTGTCTGCCGGGGGAGATACGCAGTATTTT	CASSLALSAGGDTQYF
TRBD1	TRBV27	-	TRBJ1-2	TGTGCCAGCAAGGGTCATCGACAGGGCAGCTATGGCTACACCTTC	CASKGHRQGSYGYTF
-	TRBV5-1	-	TRBJ2-1	TGCGCCAGCAGCTTCGAATGGAGTGAGCAGTTCTTC	CASSFEWSEQFF
TRBD1	TRBV15	-	TRBJ2-2	TGTGCCACCAGCAGGGGGACAGCGAGGGCCGGGGAGCTGTTTTTT	CATSRGTARAGELFF
TRBD2	TRBV6-4	-	TRBJ2-1	TGTGCCAGCAGTGACTCAGGGACTAGCGGGAAGTTCTTC	CASSDSGTSGKFF
TRBD2	TRBV6-5	-	TRBJ2-7	TGTGCCAGCAGTCTAGCGGGGGTCCTCTACGAGCAGTACTTC	CASSLAGVLYEQYF
-	TRBV11-2	-	TRBJ2-7	TGTGCCAGCAGCAGGAGCGGGACAGGAACCTACGAGCAGTACTTC	CASSRSGTGTYEQYF
-	TRBV28	-	TRBJ1-5	TGTGCCAGTAAAGAAAGGGGAGATCAGCCCCAGCATTTT	CASKERGDQPQHF
-	TRBV18	-	TRBJ1-4	TGTGCCAGCTCACCAGGGGCGTATAATGAAAAACTGTTTTTT	CASSPGAYNEKLFF
-	TRBV2	-	TRBJ1-2	TGTGCCAGCAGTGAAAACGGGGCAGGGCGGTTCTATGGCTACACCTTC	CASSENGAGRFYGYTF
-	TRBV19	-	TRBJ1-2	TGTGCCAGCTCGGGTGGAGGGCCCTATGGCTACACCTTC	CASSGGGPYGYTF
TRBD2	TRBV19	-	TRBJ2-1	TGTGCCAGTAGGGGACTAGCGGGAGGAGTTCATGAGCAGTTCTTC	CASRGLAGGVHEQFF
TRBD1	TRBV2	-	TRBJ2-7	TGTGCCAGCAGGGGGACAGTACACTCCTACGAGCAGTACTTC	CASRGTVHSYEQYF
-	TRBV6-1	-	TRBJ2-2	TGTGCCAGCAGTGAAGGGGTAGGGATCACCGGGGAGCTGTTTTTT	CASSEGVGITGELFF
-	TRBV9	-	TRBJ2-6	TGTGCCAGCAGCGGGGGGAGGGACAGCCCTTCTGGGGCCAACGTCCTGACTTTC	CASSGGRDSPSGANVLTF
-	TRBV7-8	-	TRBJ2-7	TGTGCCAGCAGCTTAGAGTTCAGATACGAGCAGTACTTC	CASSLEFRYEQYF
-	TRBV6-5	-	TRBJ1-2	TGTGCCAGCAGTTCCTATGCGGGGGCCAACTATGGCTACACCTTC	CASSSYAGANYGYTF
-	TRBV2	-	TRBJ1-4	TGTGCCAGCACGGGGACTGCTACCGAAAAACTGTTTTTT	CASTGTATEKLFF
-	TRBV7-9	-	TRBJ2-1	TGTGCCAGCAGCCTGGCTGTGGATGAGCAGTTCTTC	CASSLAVDEQFF
-	TRBV3-1/TRBV3-2	once	TRBJ1-5	TGTGCCAGCAGCCAGGCAAGAAGCAATCAGCCCCAGCATTTT	CASSQARSNQPQHF
-	TRBV10-2	once	TRBJ2-5	TGCGCCAGCAGTGACGGGGGCGAGACCCAGTACTTC	CASSDGGETQYF
-	TRBV29-1	-	TRBJ1-1	TGCAGCGGACTTAGGGGGGACACTGAAGCTTTCTTT	CSGLRGDTEAFF
-	TRBV12-3/TRBV12-4	-	TRBJ1-1	TGTGCCAGCCGAAACACCTACACTGAAGCTTTCTTT	CASRNTYTEAFF
-	TRBV12-3/TRBV12-4	-	TRBJ2-1	TGTGCCAGCGGGGGACTTGGCTACAATGAGCAGTTCTTC	CASGGLGYNEQFF
TRBD1	TRBV19	-	TRBJ1-2	TGTGCCAGTAGTCCACAGGGGAACTATGGCTACACCTTC	CASSPQGNYGYTF
-	TRBV12-3/TRBV12-4	-	TRBJ2-7	TGTGCCAGCAGTTTCAACGGGCTATACGAGCAGTACTTC	CASSFNGLYEQYF
TRBD2	TRBV5-1	-	TRBJ2-1	TGCGCCAGCAGCCCCGGACTGGGACTAGCGCTTTACAATGAGCAGTTCTTC	CASSPGLGLALYNEQFF
-	TRBV13	-	TRBJ2-7	TGTGCCAGCAGCTTAGACCCCAGCTCCTACGAGCAGTACTTC	CASSLDPSSYEQYF
-	TRBV6-5	-	TRBJ2-3	TGTGCCACCCAGGGCGGTAGCACAGATACGCAGTATTTT	CATQGGSTDTQYF